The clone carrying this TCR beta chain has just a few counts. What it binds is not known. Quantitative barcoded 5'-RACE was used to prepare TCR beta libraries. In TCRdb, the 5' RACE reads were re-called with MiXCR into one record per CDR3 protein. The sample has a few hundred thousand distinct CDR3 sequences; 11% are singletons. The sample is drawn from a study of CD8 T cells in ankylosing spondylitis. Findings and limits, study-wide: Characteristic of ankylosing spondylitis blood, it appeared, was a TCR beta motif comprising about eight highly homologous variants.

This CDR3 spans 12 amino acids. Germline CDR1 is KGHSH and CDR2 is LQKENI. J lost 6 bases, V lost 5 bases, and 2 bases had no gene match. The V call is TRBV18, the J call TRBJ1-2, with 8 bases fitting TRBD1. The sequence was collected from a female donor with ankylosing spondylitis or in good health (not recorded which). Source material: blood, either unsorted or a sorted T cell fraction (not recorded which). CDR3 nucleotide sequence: TGTGCCAGCTCAAAACAGGGGGATGGCTACACCTTC. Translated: CASSKQGDGYTF.